Only a few counts were recorded for the clone carrying this T cell receptor (beta chain). These data originate in a study of molecular identifiers for immune sequencing clone quantification. About the study: In replicates, RNA from roughly 21,000 or 96,000 naive CD8 cells was divided five ways and four parts were sequenced.

This CDR3 is built from 15 residues. Trimming removed 3 bases from V and 4 bases from J, with 15 bases in between. The V gene's germline CDR1 is MDHEN and CDR2 SYDVKM. Both previously described methods and listed TCR primers were employed to make bulk TCR libraries. TCRdb fed the PCR reads into MiXCR, producing one record per CDR3 protein. The sample carries more than 450,000 distinct CDR3 sequences, 25% recorded once. The material sequenced was naive CD8+ T cells from blood, with Jurkat cell RNA spiked in. This sample's subset: FACS-sorted CD8+CD4-CCR7+CD45RA+ naive T cells. This sequence was found in a human donor in good health. Some libraries in this study had Jurkat cell RNA spiked in. The gene calls are TRBV28 and TRBJ1-2; tentative D call: TRBD1 (5 bases). CDR3 DNA: TGTGCCAGCAGTTTGGACGGTTGGGGGTCCTATGGCTACACCTTC. Translating it yields CASSLDGWGSYGYTF.